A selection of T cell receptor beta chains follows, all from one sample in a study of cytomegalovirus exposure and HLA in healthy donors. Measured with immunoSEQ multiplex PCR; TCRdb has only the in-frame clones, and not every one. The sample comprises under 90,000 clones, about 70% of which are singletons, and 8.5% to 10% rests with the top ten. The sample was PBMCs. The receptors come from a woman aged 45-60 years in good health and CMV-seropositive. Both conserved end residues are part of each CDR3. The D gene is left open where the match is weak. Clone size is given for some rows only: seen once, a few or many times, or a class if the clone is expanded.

CASHSGTYNEQFF,TGTGCCAGCCATTCAGGGACCTACAATGAGCAGTTCTTC,TRBJ2-1,NA,TRBV5-4,NA
CASSLGQGNMNEQYF,TGCGCCAGCAGCTTGGGACAGGGGAATATGAACGAGCAGTACTTC,TRBJ2-7,TRBD1,TRBV5-1,NA
CASSLMAGNSGNTIYF,TGTGCCAGCAGCTTAATGGCCGGGAACTCTGGAAACACCATATATTTT,TRBJ1-3,NA,TRBV5-4,NA
CAVRPVGGNQPQHF,TGTGCCGTTCGCCCGGTGGGAGGCAATCAGCCCCAGCATTTT,TRBJ1-5,NA,TRBV2,few
CATRGATEAFF,TGTGCCACCCGGGGGGCCACTGAAGCTTTCTTT,TRBJ1-1,NA,TRBV6-1,NA
CASSNSRTVFGSNQPQHF,TGTGCCAGTAGTAATTCACGGACAGTTTTCGGTAGCAATCAGCCCCAGCATTTT,TRBJ1-5,NA,TRBV19,NA
CASIWLPYNEQFF,TGTGCCAGCATTTGGCTTCCATACAATGAGCAGTTCTTC,TRBJ2-1,NA,TRBV2,NA
CASSLAPQPRTGELFF,TGTGCCAGCAGCTTGGCCCCACAGCCCAGGACCGGGGAGCTGTTTTTT,TRBJ2-2,NA,TRBV5-5,NA
CASSELAGGPGELFF,TGTGCCAGCAGTGAACTAGCGGGAGGGCCCGGGGAGCTGTTTTTT,TRBJ2-2,TRBD2,TRBV6-1,NA
CASSVAAFYNEQFF,TGTGCCAGCAGCGTAGCAGCGTTCTACAATGAGCAGTTCTTC,TRBJ2-1,NA,TRBV7-7,NA
CASSYSMGGTNEKLFF,TGTGCCAGCAGTTACTCGATGGGGGGAACTAATGAAAAACTGTTTTTT,TRBJ1-4,NA,TRBV6-5,NA
CASRAQGSLSYEQYF,TGTGCCAGCAGGGCACAGGGTTCCCTTTCCTACGAGCAGTACTTC,TRBJ2-7,NA,TRBV28,once
CASSSEAGTSLSREQFF,TGTGCCAGCAGCTCCGAGGCCGGGACTAGTCTCAGTCGTGAGCAGTTCTTC,TRBJ2-1,TRBD2,TRBV7-3,NA
CASDTTSGNNEQFF,TGTGCCAGCGATACGACTAGCGGGAACAATGAGCAGTTCTTC,TRBJ2-1,TRBD2,TRBV2,once
CASSLTSGRAAAGELFF,TGCGCCAGCAGCTTAACTAGCGGGAGGGCCGCCGCCGGGGAGCTGTTTTTT,TRBJ2-2,TRBD2,TRBV5-1,NA
CSACRDSYYEQYF,TGCAGCGCCTGCCGGGACAGCTACTACGAGCAGTACTTC,TRBJ2-7,TRBD1,TRBV29-1,NA
CASRPAGTLYNEQFF,TGTGCCAGCAGACCGGCCGGGACACTCTACAATGAGCAGTTCTTC,TRBJ2-1,NA,TRBV6-5,NA
CASSLLLAGGNQETQYF,TGCGCCAGCAGCTTGTTATTAGCGGGAGGGAATCAAGAGACCCAGTACTTC,TRBJ2-5,TRBD2,TRBV5-1,few
CASSISEDEQFF,TGCGCCAGCAGCATCAGCGAAGATGAGCAGTTCTTC,TRBJ2-1,NA,TRBV5-1,NA
CSVRGSGNQPQHF,TGCAGCGTCAGGGGTTCAGGGAATCAGCCCCAGCATTTT,TRBJ1-5,NA,TRBV29-1,few
CASSSQWGETQHF,TGTGCCAGCAGCTCCCAGTGGGGAGAGACCCAGCACTTC,TRBJ2-5,NA,TRBV7-2,NA
CASSSYQGASIEAFF,TGTGCCAGCAGCTCCTACCAGGGGGCGTCGATTGAAGCTTTCTTT,TRBJ1-1,TRBD1,TRBV11-2,NA
CASTRTSGTGELFF,TGTGCCAGTACCAGGACTAGCGGCACCGGGGAGCTGTTTTTT,TRBJ2-2,TRBD2,TRBV19,once
CASSSTDRAYGYTF,TGTGCCAGCAGTTCCACTGACAGGGCGTATGGCTACACCTTC,TRBJ1-2,TRBD1,TRBV28,once
CASSIGGGRVGELFF,TGTGCCAGTAGTATAGGAGGAGGGCGGGTCGGGGAGCTGTTTTTT,TRBJ2-2,NA,TRBV19,NA
CASSYLRGGATEAFF,TGTGCCAGCAGTTACTTACGAGGGGGCGCGACTGAAGCTTTCTTT,TRBJ1-1,TRBD1,TRBV6-5,NA
CAITKGGAVDTQYF,TGTGCCATCACCAAGGGAGGGGCTGTAGATACGCAGTATTTT,TRBJ2-3,TRBD2,TRBV10-3,NA
CASSDTRAGYEQYF,TGTGCCAGCAGCGACACCCGAGCGGGCTACGAGCAGTACTTC,TRBJ2-7,NA,TRBV11-2,few
CASSPGDISYGYTF,TGTGCCAGCAGCCCTGGGGACATCAGCTATGGCTACACCTTC,TRBJ1-2,NA,TRBV5-4,once
CASSLAQRNTEAFF,TGTGCCAGCAGCTTAGCGCAGCGAAACACTGAAGCTTTCTTT,TRBJ1-1,NA,TRBV7-6,NA
CAWSVPPTGPFSKQYF,TGTGCCTGGAGTGTACCCCCGACAGGCCCCTTTAGTAAGCAGTACTTC,TRBJ2-7,NA,TRBV30,NA
CASSAGQGGQPQHF,TGTGCCAGCAGCGCGGGACAGGGTGGGCAGCCCCAGCATTTT,TRBJ1-5,TRBD1,TRBV9,NA
CASSSGQGGTNEKLFF,TGTGCCAGCAGCTCCGGACAGGGTGGAACTAATGAAAAACTGTTTTTT,TRBJ1-4,TRBD1,TRBV7-8,NA
CASSQETFQDTEAFF,TGCGCCAGCAGCCAAGAAACGTTCCAGGACACTGAAGCTTTCTTT,TRBJ1-1,NA,TRBV4-1,few
CASRTTVQNTEAFF,TGTGCCAGCAGAACGACAGTCCAGAACACTGAAGCTTTCTTT,TRBJ1-1,NA,TRBV6-5,NA
CASRSTQGENTEAFF,TGTGCCAGCAGGTCAACCCAGGGGGAGAACACTGAAGCTTTCTTT,TRBJ1-1,TRBD1,TRBV6-5,NA
CASSFGPGQDYGYTF,TGTGCCAGCAGTTTCGGTCCGGGACAGGACTATGGCTACACCTTC,TRBJ1-2,TRBD1,TRBV28,NA
CASSLGGAKNIQYF,TGTGCCAGCAGCCTCGGGGGAGCCAAAAACATTCAGTACTTC,TRBJ2-4,NA,TRBV27,NA
CASSFKGTASSYEQYF,TGTGCCAGCAGCTTTAAAGGGACAGCCTCCTCCTACGAGCAGTACTTC,TRBJ2-7,TRBD1,TRBV5-4,NA
CASSIIPMGPDTQYF,TGTGCCAGTAGTATAATCCCCATGGGCCCAGATACGCAGTATTTT,TRBJ2-3,NA,TRBV19,once
CSVAVGSGANVLTF,TGCAGCGTAGCGGTCGGGTCCGGGGCCAACGTCCTGACTTTC,TRBJ2-6,NA,TRBV29-1,NA
CASSDQGGRLGTGELFF,TGTGCCAGTAGCGACCAGGGCGGGAGGCTCGGCACCGGGGAGCTGTTTTTT,TRBJ2-2,TRBD2,TRBV19,NA
CASSLGVGNEQYF,TGTGCCAGCAGTCTAGGGGTAGGGAATGAGCAGTACTTC,TRBJ2-7,NA,TRBV7-6,few
CSVGTGAGNTIYF,TGCAGCGTTGGGACAGGAGCTGGAAACACCATATATTTT,TRBJ1-3,TRBD1,TRBV29-1,few
CASWKEVYTGELFF,TGTGCCAGCTGGAAAGAGGTCTACACCGGGGAGCTGTTTTTT,TRBJ2-2,NA,TRBV6-6,once
CASSIYDTGTGPYEQYF,TGTGCCAGTAGTATCTATGATACCGGGACAGGGCCCTACGAGCAGTACTTC,TRBJ2-7,TRBD1,TRBV19,few
CAISVSGATGELFF,TGTGCCATCAGTGTTTCAGGGGCTACCGGGGAGCTGTTTTTT,TRBJ2-2,NA,TRBV10-3,NA
CASSLTSGRFHEQYF,TGTGCCAGCAGCTTGACTAGCGGGAGGTTCCACGAGCAGTACTTC,TRBJ2-7,TRBD2,TRBV5-4,NA
CASSQDRASYNEQFF,TGCGCCAGCAGCCAAGACAGGGCCTCCTACAATGAGCAGTTCTTC,TRBJ2-1,TRBD1,TRBV5-1,NA
CAISGDRGLPSGNTIYF,TGTGCCATCAGTGGGGACAGGGGCCTTCCTTCTGGAAACACCATATATTTT,TRBJ1-3,TRBD1,TRBV10-3,once
CASSQAGGRGEQYF,TGCGCCAGCAGCCAAGCAGGGGGCCGTGGCGAGCAGTACTTC,TRBJ2-7,TRBD1,TRBV4-3,once
CASSSNRGGYTEAFF,TGTGCCAGTAGTTCTAACAGGGGAGGATATACTGAAGCTTTCTTT,TRBJ1-1,TRBD1,TRBV19,once
CASSPGKENEQFF,TGTGCCAGCAGCCCGGGAAAGGAAAATGAGCAGTTCTTC,TRBJ2-1,NA,TRBV28,NA
CASSPYSGSTDTQYF,TGTGCCAGCAGTCCGTATAGCGGGTCGACAGATACGCAGTATTTT,TRBJ2-3,TRBD2,TRBV27,NA